What follows are 15 T cell receptor beta chains derived from one specimen sequenced in a study of ipilimumab plus nivolumab after autologous stem cell transplantation. This table comes from immunoSEQ multiplex PCR, and its TCRdb copy is limited to in-frame clones, with some not included. The table includes more than 13,000 clones, 60% to 75% detected once. Here the sequenced sample was PBMCs, taken in a trial of ipilimumab plus nivolumab as post-transplant consolidation. These receptors all come from a male donor with primary mediastinal lymphoma.

This clone was recorded only once. This sequence joins TRBV11-3 and TRBJ2-1; weak D call: TRBD2 (5 bases). Trimming removed 3 bases from V and 6 bases from J, with 18 bases in between. Germline V gene lookup returns CDR1 SGHNT and CDR2 YENEEA. The CDR3 runs to 16 residues. The CDR3 DNA follows: TGTGCCAGCAGCTTGGAGGCCTGGTCAGGTTTCAATGAGCAGTTCTTC. It specifies CASSLEAWSGFNEQFF.

The V and J genes are TRBV6-6 and TRBJ1-1; 7 bases are shared with TRBD1. The CDR3 runs 14 residues. Germline CDR1 reads MNHNY; CDR2 reads SVGAGI (reference sequence). Trimming cost V 6 bases and J 7 bases; bases outside gene matches: 11. The CDR3 loop reads CASRLKTGLGEAFF. The CDR3 bases are TGTGCCAGCAGACTAAAGACAGGGCTCGGTGAAGCTTTCTTT.

The chain combines TRBV7-2 with TRBJ2-7, with unresolved D. Germline CDR1 and CDR2: SGHTA and FQGNSA. V gave up 7 bases and J gave up 7 bases, with 14 bases separating them. CDR3 length: 12 residues. The CDR3 protein is CASTRNDREQYF. The CDR3 coding sequence is TGTGCCAGCACCCGTAATGACCGGGAGCAGTACTTC.

This clone has only one observation. The chain employs TRBV2 and TRBJ2-1; no definite D call. The CDR3 loop spans 13 amino acids. V was shortened by 5 bases and J by 3 bases, with 8 bases between the two germline ends. Germline CDR1 is SNHLY and CDR2 is FYNNEI. DNA for the CDR3: TGTGCCAGCAGTAGTGAAGGCTACAATGAGCAGTTCTTC. Translation: CASSSEGYNEQFF.

CDR3 DNA: TGTGCCAGCTCACCAAAGGGGGACTCACCCCTCCACTTT. This translates into CASSPKGDSPLHF. The rearrangement links TRBV18 to TRBJ1-6; D is possibly TRBD1 (6 bases). This CDR3 is built from 13 residues. Germline assignment: CDR1 KGHSH and CDR2 LQKENI. Trimming removed 2 bases from V and 10 bases from J, with 9 bases in between.

The rearrangement uses TRBV28 and TRBJ2-1; D might be TRBD1 (6 bases). Per germline, CDR1 MDHEN and CDR2 SYDVKM. This CDR3 is built from 16 residues. V was trimmed by 1 base and J by 6 bases, leaving 16 bases between them. CDR3 sequence (DNA): TGTGCCAGCAGTTTATTTCCCGACCCACAGGGCAATGAGCAGTTCTTC. Its protein is CASSLFPDPQGNEQFF.

The J gene is TRBJ2-1, the V gene TRBV28; 7 bases map to TRBD1. CDR1 is MDHEN, CDR2 SYDVKM, per germline. This CDR3 is built from 16 residues. V lost 3 bases, J lost 3 bases, and 8 bases stayed unmatched. CDR3 region: CASSFTGALIYNEQFF. CDR3 nucleotide sequence: TGTGCCAGCAGTTTTACAGGGGCCCTCATCTACAATGAGCAGTTCTTC.

The chain has TRBV6-5 and TRBJ1-2; 7 nucleotides match TRBD1. Germline V lookup: CDR1 MNHEY, CDR2 SVGAGI. The V gene end was trimmed by 0 bases and the J gene end by 5 bases; junction bases not matched to a gene: 9. The CDR3 extends over 16 amino acids. CDR3 nucleotide sequence: TGTGCCAGCAGTTACTCGGGACAGCCGGGTGGTTATGGCTACACCTTC. It encodes CASSYSGQPGGYGYTF.

Notes on this clone: Its ends do not fully match the called genes, so a read error is possible. V usage is TRBV6-5 and J usage is TRBJ2-4, with unresolved D. Germline CDR1 is MNHEY and CDR2 is SVGAGI. This CDR3 contains 12 residues. CDR3 region: CASSFERRLWNF. CDR3 sequence (DNA): TGTGCCAGCAGTTTCGAACGGCGTCTTTGGAACTTC.

This clone occurred once. The rearrangement joins TRBV9 to TRBJ2-3; 7 bases agree with TRBD2. V lost 4 bases to trimming and J lost 0 bases; unmatched junction nucleotides: 8. CDR3 length: 16 amino acids. Germline loops: CDR1 SGDLS, CDR2 YYNGEE. CDR3 DNA sequence: TGTGCCAGCAGCACCCTAGCGGAAGCTAGCACAGATACGCAGTATTTT. This gives the protein CASSTLAEASTDTQYF. Full variable domain (remainder filled in from reference TRBV9 and TRBJ2-3): DSGVTQTPKHLITATGQRVTLRCSPRSGDLSVYWYQQSLDQGLQFLIQYYNGEERAKGNILERFSAQQFPDLHSELNLSSLELGDSALYFCASSTLAEASTDTQYFGPGTRLTVL.

The chain uses TRBV2 and TRBJ2-7, with 9 positions matching TRBD1. Germline V gene data show CDR1 as SNHLY and CDR2 as FYNNEI. The ends lost 9 bases at V and 6 bases at J; junction bases unmatched: 12. The CDR3 is 14 amino acids. The CDR3, as DNA: TGTGCCAGTTGGGTGGGGACAGGGTCTCCCGAGCAGTACTTC. It translates to CASWVGTGSPEQYF. Combining the CDR3 with reference TRBV2 and TRBJ2-7 gives the whole variable domain EPEVTQTPSHQVTQMGQEVILRCVPISNHLYFYWYRQILGQKVEFLVSFYNNEISEKSEIFDDQFSVERPDGSNFTLKIRSTKLEDSAMYFCASWVGTGSPEQYFGPGTRLTVT.

This CDR3 reads CASSESGQGARETQYF. In DNA form, the CDR3 reads TGTGCCAGCAGTGAATCGGGACAGGGGGCTCGGGAGACCCAGTACTTC. V is TRBV6-1 and J is TRBJ2-5; 12 positions agree with TRBD1. The CDR3 runs 16 residues. Germline CDR1 MNHNS, CDR2 SASEGT. Losses at the gene ends were 2 bases for V and 5 bases for J; bases not matched to a gene: 6.

The gene calls are TRBV4-2 and TRBJ2-5; D perhaps matches TRBD1 (6 bases). Germline V gene sequence: CDR1 LGHNA, CDR2 YNFKEQ. CDR3 size: 14 residues. V was trimmed by 5 bases and J by 5 bases, leaving 15 bases between them. The CDR3 region has the DNA TGTGCCAGCAGCTTAAACAGGGTGGCGGAGACCCAGTACTTC. It specifies CASSLNRVAETQYF.

The chain combines TRBV6-1 with TRBJ1-1; D remains unclear. The CDR3 consists of 13 residues. The V gene's germline CDR1 is MNHNS and CDR2 SASEGT. V was clipped by 10 bases and J by 0 bases, with 12 bases between them. CDR3 DNA sequence: TGTGCCACCCGGTTAAATCTGAACACTGAAGCTTTCTTT. As protein: CATRLNLNTEAFF.

V is TRBV5-1 and J is TRBJ1-6; no reliable D call. There are 17 residues in the CDR3. V lost 3 bases and J 0 bases, leaving 13 bases between the germline ends. Germline V gene lookup returns CDR1 SGHRS and CDR2 YFSETQ. The CDR3 DNA reads as TGCGCCAGCAGCTCGACCGCCGGGAGCTCCTATAATTCACCCCTCCACTTT. This codes for CASSSTAGSSYNSPLHF.